This T cell receptor (beta chain) is from a study of siplizumab effects on memory and regulatory T cells. Only in-frame clones appear in the TCRdb table, and some are missing; sequencing was by immunoSEQ multiplex PCR. The data contain about 87,000 clones, 85% to 90% of them singletons. Germline values: CDR1 SGDLS, CDR2 YYNGEE. V lost 4 bases to trimming and J lost 4 bases; unmatched junction nucleotides: 14. The CDR3 loop spans 17 amino acids. This clonotype was obtained from a human donor in good health. J is TRBJ2-1 and V is TRBV9, with TRBD2 matching over 7 bases. The sequenced sample was CD4+ T cells sorted from blood. CDR3 bases: TGTGCCAGCAGCCCCCCGCCCGGGCTAGCGGTTTACAATGAGCAGTTCTTC. Translating gives CASSPPPGLAVYNEQFF. Full variable domain (outside the CDR3, taken from reference TRBV9 and TRBJ2-1): DSGVTQTPKHLITATGQRVTLRCSPRSGDLSVYWYQQSLDQGLQFLIQYYNGEERAKGNILERFSAQQFPDLHSELNLSSLELGDSALYFCASSPPPGLAVYNEQFFGPGTRLTVL.